This T cell receptor beta chain was sequenced in a study of T cells after yellow fever vaccination (dated by TCRdb to the late 2010s). In the study overall: Libraries from fractions with low cell numbers were prepared with the SMART-Seq v4 Ultra Low Input RNA kit. Bulk TCR alpha and beta repertoires were sequenced longitudinally to track T-cell clones before and after primary and booster YFV17D yellow fever vaccination. The cohort comprised two healthy male donors, one aged 18 to 29 and one aged 30 to 40 years. Blood samples were taken at several timepoints before and after primary and secondary immunization, and bulk PBMC replicates and cell subsets were isolated.

There are 15 amino acids in the CDR3, from cysteine to phenylalanine inclusive. Only the CDR3 DNA is retained, 45 bases long and in frame from the first base. Ends trimmed: V by 6 bases, J by 4 bases; bases unmatched to a gene: 8. CDR1 and CDR2, per the germline V gene, are WSHSY and SAAADI. TCR cDNA was synthesized by 5'RACE template switching, through which a universal primer site and unique molecular identifiers were introduced. Priming for cDNA synthesis came from both the TCR alpha and TCR beta constant segments. Library amplification used two PCR steps, and the second PCR step added sample barcodes and sequencing adapters. Sequencing of libraries was done on Illumina HiSeq 2500 (2x100 bp) or NovaSeq (2x150 bp). The original pipeline was this. MIGEC handled demultiplexing of reads and collapsing into UMI consensus sequences, while MiXCR performed V(D)J alignment. Clonotypes responding to the vaccine were identified with edgeR on replicate PBMC samples, with the criteria of FDR below 0.01 and a log2 fold change above 5 up to day 15. Bulk clonotypes were assigned CD4 or CD8 identity according to which sequenced CD4 or CD8 repertoire held them at higher abundance. Through fastp at Q25 and MiXCR, TCRdb rebuilt clones from the public reads, retaining in-frame beta chains. Every CDR3 protein is listed once, alongside the most common genes and DNA of its rows. These V and J calls derive from TCRdb rather than the authors' analysis. For this sample the table gives approximately 110,000 distinct CDR3 sequences, of which 6% to 8% were detected only once. Around 2.7% of the sample rests with the top ten.

This clonotype is regarded as medium-sized (0.01 to 0.1%). Its specific antigen is unknown. No much larger clone is present one base from it, and per-base qualities are unavailable. The research as a whole found: Computational filtering was needed because FACS-sorted repertoires could contain abundant contaminating clonotypes from the bulk population. A small fraction of clonotypes showed up in both the CD4 and CD8 compartments, probably as a result of convergent recombination. Compared with the primary T-cell response, the secondary T-cell response was faster but weaker, reaching its peak on day 5 rather than on day 15. Most clones expanded after primary vaccination (roughly 96% of CD4 and roughly 90% of CD8) were re-detected after the booster, suggesting that broad memory maintenance occurred. The study included only two donors, which limits how far the findings can be generalized.

The sample's treatment or condition label, decoded: live attenuated yellow fever vaccine strain. PBMCs were isolated from peripheral blood using a standard Ficoll-Paque protocol. CD4 and CD8 T-cell fractions were isolated with Dynabeads CD4 and CD8 positive selection kits. TriZol was used to extract RNA from bulk PBMCs, CD4 and CD8 fractions, and dextramer-positive and dextramer-negative fractions. This sample comprised CD4+ T cells sorted from PBMCs, obtained more than 8 days after the first yellow fever vaccination. This TCR came from a man younger than 35 who received the YFV17D yellow fever vaccine. The chain joins TRBV10-2 to TRBJ2-5; 10 bases in between match TRBD1. The bases are TGCGCCAGCAGCGACAGGGACAGGGGAGGAGAGACCCAGTACTTC. Its protein product is CASSDRDRGGETQYF.